This T cell receptor (beta chain) derives from a study of T cell responses to AZD1222 COVID-19 vaccine. Germline lookup yields CDR1 MNHEY and CDR2 SVGAGI. Between the trimmed V and J ends, which lost 5 bases and 0 bases, there was a span of 8 bases. The CDR3 covers 14 residues. Using immunoSEQ multiplex PCR, the repertoire was profiled, and TCRdb retains in-frame clones only, with some absent. Of approximately 110,000 clones listed, more than 75% are singletons. The specimen comprised peripheral blood, sampled on day 0 of AZD1222 vaccination. The clonotype originates from an adult in good health. This sequence joins TRBV6-5 and TRBJ1-5, with D tentatively TRBD1 (5 bases). The CDR3 nucleotides are TGTGCCAGCAGTCCACAGGATAGCAATCAGCCCCAGCATTTT. It codes for CASSPQDSNQPQHF.